Each of the 27 T cell receptor beta chains below was sequenced from the same sample in a study of blood T cell repertoires in COVID-19. The method was immunoSEQ multiplex PCR; TCRdb's version includes in-frame clones alone and lacks a portion of them. The table records more than 250,000 clones, 80% to 85% of them present only once. Material for sequencing was PBMCs or T cells enriched from blood (not recorded which). The receptor set was obtained from a middle-aged man who had been exposed to COVID-19.

The rearrangement joins TRBV5-1 to TRBJ1-1, with D possibly being TRBD1 (6 bases). V gave up 5 bases and J gave up 5 bases, with 16 bases separating them. From germline, CDR1 is SGHRS and CDR2 YFSETQ. This CDR3 has 14 residues. CDR3 DNA: TGCGCCAGCAGGGAACCGACAGGACGGACTGAAGCTTTCTTT. Protein product: CASREPTGRTEAFF. The whole variable domain, remainder taken from reference TRBV5-1 and TRBJ1-1, is KAGVTQTPRYLIKTRGQQVTLSCSPISGHRSVSWYQQTPGQGLQFLFEYFSETQRNKGNFPGRFSGRQFSNSRSEMNVSTLELGDSALYLCASREPTGRTEAFFGQGTRLTVV.

This rearrangement joins TRBV21-1 to TRBJ2-7; the table assigns TRBD1, which was not confirmed against the DNA. TRBV21-1 is reported as a pseudogene. This CDR3 comprises 17 residues. CDR3 coding DNA: TGTGCCAGCAGCAAGTGGTTGGTCAGAAGTCTGATCTACGAGCAGTACTTC. Translating gives CASSKWLVRSLIYEQYF.

This clone was observed a few times. The chain combines TRBV19 with TRBJ1-2; tentatively, D is TRBD1 (6 bases). The CDR3 length is 14 residues. V was cut by 3 bases and J by 4 bases, with 12 bases left in between. Germline-derived CDR1 and CDR2 are LNHDA and SQIVND (reference sequence). The CDR3 loop is CASSIPGQSYGYTF. The CDR3 coding sequence is TGTGCCAGTAGTATCCCCGGACAGAGCTATGGCTACACCTTC.

V and J are TRBV5-1 and TRBJ2-3; 10 nucleotides line up with TRBD2. Germline assignment: CDR1 SGHRS and CDR2 YFSETQ. The length of the CDR3 is 17 residues. The J segment lost 3 bases and the V segment lost 4 bases, leaving 11 bases of the junction unmatched. CDR3 in amino acids: CASSQTEAGGPTDTQYF. CDR3 sequence (DNA): TGCGCCAGCAGCCAAACTGAAGCGGGAGGGCCGACAGATACGCAGTATTTT.

This chain connects TRBV2 to TRBJ1-5; perhaps TRBD1 as D (6 bases). Trimming took 6 bases from V and 3 from J, leaving 9 bases between them. CDR3 length: 13 residues. Germline V CDR1 and CDR2: SNHLY, FYNNEI. In nucleotides, the CDR3 is TGTGCCAGCAGAAACAGGGACAATCAGCCCCAGCATTTT. It encodes CASRNRDNQPQHF.

In regard to this clone: One base away lies a much larger clone, so this may be a sequencing read error. This sequence joins TRBV7-9 and TRBJ2-7; 7 nucleotides agree with TRBD1. From germline, CDR1 is SEHNR and CDR2 FQNEAQ (reference sequence). After removal of 3 bases from V and 0 bases from J, the junction contained 2 bases not matched to a gene. This CDR3 region has 14 residues. The CDR3 coding sequence is TGTGCCAGCAGCTTGACAGGGAGCTCCTACGAGCAGTACTTC. This encodes CASSLTGSSYEQYF. Supplemented by reference TRBV7-9 and TRBJ2-7, the full variable domain reads DTGVSQNPRHKITKRGQNVTFRCDPISEHNRLYWYRQTLGQGPEFLTYFQNEAQLEKSRLLSDRFSAERPKGSFSTLEIQRTEQGDSAMYLCASSLTGSSYEQYFGPGTRLTVT.

The chain joins TRBV18 to TRBJ2-7; 7 nucleotides align to TRBD2. V dropped 0 bases and J dropped 4; count of bases not matched to a gene: 6. Germline V lookup: CDR1 KGHSH, CDR2 LQKENI. This CDR3 is built from 15 residues. The CDR3: CASSPPGGTTYEQYF. The CDR3 coding sequence is TGTGCCAGCTCACCACCGGGCGGGACTACTTACGAGCAGTACTTC.

This clone came up once. The rearrangement links TRBV30 to TRBJ1-3; D perhaps matches TRBD1 (5 bases). V was trimmed by 5 bases and J by 5 bases, leaving 16 bases between them. The CDR3 is 14 residues long. Germline-derived CDR1 and CDR2 are GTSNPN and SVGIG (reference sequence). The CDR3 nucleotides read TGTGCCTGGGGAGTGGCGGGACCCCGAAACACCATATATTTT. This translates into CAWGVAGPRNTIYF.

The V and J genes are TRBV5-6 and TRBJ2-1; 9 bases are shared with TRBD1. The V and J ends lost 3 bases and 8 bases, in that order; junction bases with no gene match: 3. Looked up from germline, CDR1 is SGHDT and CDR2 is YYEEEE. The CDR3 is 13 residues long. In nucleotides, the CDR3 is TGTGCCAGCAGCTGGGGGACAGGGTATGAGCAGTTCTTC. Protein sequence: CASSWGTGYEQFF. Based on the CDR3 plus reference TRBV5-6 and TRBJ2-1, the full variable domain is DAGVTQSPTHLIKTRGQQVTLRCSPKSGHDTVSWYQQALGQGPQFIFQYYEEEERQRGNFPDRFSGHQFPNYSSELNVNALLLGDSALYLCASSWGTGYEQFFGPGTRLTVL.

This clone came up once. The rearrangement links TRBV18 to TRBJ1-2, with 11 bases lining up with TRBD1. The CDR3 sequence is 13 residues long. Germline-derived CDR1 and CDR2 are KGHSH and LQKENI. The J segment lost 13 bases and the V segment lost 3 bases, leaving 7 bases of the junction unmatched. The CDR3 region is CASSPGTGGSFTF. The CDR3 DNA sequence: TGTGCCAGCTCACCCGGGACAGGGGGATCCTTCACCTTC.

The chain combines TRBV18 with TRBJ2-1; a weak D match, TRBD2 (5 bases). The V gene's germline CDR1 is KGHSH and CDR2 LQKENI. V lost 6 bases, J lost 0 bases, and 15 bases lay in between. This CDR3 is built from 16 residues. CDR3 in DNA: TGTGCCAGCTCCCCATCGGAGGACCGCTCCTACAATGAGCAGTTCTTC. Translated: CASSPSEDRSYNEQFF.

The CDR3 here is CASSLFDRDFGYTF. CDR3 coding DNA: TGTGCCAGCAGCTTGTTCGACAGGGACTTCGGCTACACCTTC. The chain joins TRBV5-6 to TRBJ1-2, with 7 bases matching TRBD1. Per the germline V gene, CDR1 is SGHDT and CDR2 is YYEEEE. CDR3 size: 14 residues. V dropped 1 base and J dropped 8; count of bases not matched to a gene: 8.

The rearrangement uses TRBV27 and TRBJ2-7; 9 bases agree with TRBD2. J lost 4 bases, V lost 2 bases, and 9 bases had no gene match. The germline V gene encodes CDR1 MNHEY and CDR2 SMNVEV (reference sequence). This CDR3 comprises 16 residues. The CDR3: CASSLRLAGRGYEQYF. CDR3 nucleotide sequence: TGTGCCAGCAGTTTACGGCTAGCGGGACGGGGTTACGAGCAGTACTTC.

The genes are TRBV9 and TRBJ1-5; D unclear. The CDR3 extends over 15 amino acids. Germline loops: CDR1 SGDLS, CDR2 YYNGEE. V lost 0 bases and J 0 bases, leaving 7 bases between the germline ends. The CDR3 protein is CASSVDGYSNQPQHF. CDR3 bases: TGTGCCAGCAGCGTAGACGGGTATAGCAATCAGCCCCAGCATTTT.

This clone was detected ten times or more. This sample includes further DNA sequences coding for the same CDR3. J is TRBJ1-2 and V is TRBV4-1; D not certain. The CDR3 totals 14 residues. V was clipped by 3 bases and J by 6 bases, with 14 bases between them. The germline V gene encodes CDR1 MGHRA and CDR2 YSYEKL. Here the CDR3 reads CASSHPLRSDGYTF. In DNA form, the CDR3 reads TGCGCCAGCAGCCACCCGCTGAGATCCGATGGCTACACCTTC.

The chain carries TRBV11-2 and TRBJ1-4, with TRBD1 identical over 7 bases. Germline assignment: CDR1 SGHAT and CDR2 FQNNGV. Germline trimming cut 3 bases from V and 0 bases from J; bases unmatched to any gene: 10. There are 18 residues in the CDR3. The CDR3 here is CASSFSEGAQTTNEKLFF. The CDR3 DNA reads as TGTGCCAGCAGCTTTTCCGAGGGGGCCCAAACAACTAATGAAAAACTGTTTTTT.

V usage is TRBV14 and J usage is TRBJ2-1, with a weak D call TRBD1 (6 bases). The CDR3 covers 15 residues. V gave up 4 bases and J gave up 4 bases, with 14 bases separating them. Germline CDR1 SGHDN, CDR2 FVKESK. The CDR3 DNA reads as TGTGCCAGCAGCCCCCGGGACAAATCATACAATGAGCAGTTCTTC. It codes for CASSPRDKSYNEQFF. Supplemented by reference TRBV14 and TRBJ2-1, the full variable domain reads EAGVTQFPSHSVIEKGQTVTLRCDPISGHDNLYWYRRVMGKEIKFLLHFVKESKQDESGMPNNRFLAERTGGTYSTLKVQPAELEDSGVYFCASSPRDKSYNEQFFGPGTRLTVL.

The chain links TRBV29-1 to TRBJ1-3; no reliable D call. Germline V gene sequence: CDR1 SQVTM, CDR2 ANQGSEA. This CDR3 contains 16 residues. Trimming took off 0 bases at V and 0 bases at J, with 12 bases between the two ends. The CDR3 nucleotides read TGCAGCGTTGAAGATAGCTCCGCGAGCTCTGGAAACACCATATATTTT. Translated: CSVEDSSASSGNTIYF.

This clone was recorded once. The chain carries TRBV6-5 and TRBJ1-2; D is uncertain. Per the germline V gene, CDR1 is MNHEY and CDR2 is SVGAGI. This CDR3 contains 13 residues. Trimming stripped 0 bases from V and 6 bases from J, with 8 bases between. CDR3 bases: TGTGCCAGCAGTTACTCGACTACTGATGGCTACACCTTC. Translated, it gives CASSYSTTDGYTF.

This clone appeared once. This chain connects TRBV30 to TRBJ2-7; TRBD2 matches at 13 bases. Germline CDR1 is GTSNPN and CDR2 is SVGIG (reference sequence). Trimming at V came to 8 bases and at J to 7 bases, leaving 11 bases not matched to a gene. The CDR3 is made up of 14 amino acids. CDR3 sequence: CAQRRTSGSWEQYF. The CDR3 DNA is TGTGCCCAACGGAGGACTAGCGGGAGTTGGGAGCAGTACTTC.

This clone appeared many times. V usage is TRBV5-4 and J usage is TRBJ2-5; the D is unclear. Trimming cost V 0 bases and J 5 bases, with 8 bases left between them. The CDR3 length is 13 residues. The germline CDR1 and CDR2 sequences are SGHNT and YYREEE (reference sequence). The CDR3 DNA reads TGTGCCAGCAGCTTGGCCCCTCCCGAGACCCAGTACTTC. It translates to CASSLAPPETQYF.

CDR3 DNA sequence: TGTGCCAGCAGTTCAGCGTCCGCGGGAGAGTACGAGCAGTACTTC. Protein sequence: CASSSASAGEYEQYF. The chain has TRBV27 and TRBJ2-7, with TRBD2 matching 7 bases. The CDR3 loop spans 15 amino acids. Trimming cost V 4 bases and J 4 bases; bases outside gene matches: 10. Germline values: CDR1 MNHEY, CDR2 SMNVEV (reference sequence).

The rearrangement joins TRBV29-1 to TRBJ2-7; D unresolved. Trimming removed 4 bases at V and 0 bases at J, with 10 bases between. This CDR3 contains 13 residues. The germline gives CDR1 SQVTM, CDR2 ANQGSEA. The CDR3, as DNA: TGCAGCGTTGTGGTCCAGGACTCCTACGAGCAGTACTTC. This codes for CSVVVQDSYEQYF.

This chain connects TRBV5-1 to TRBJ1-1; D is ambiguous. The CDR3 is 14 amino acids. Trimming cost V 0 bases and J 2 bases, with 8 bases left between them. The germline gives CDR1 SGHRS, CDR2 YFSETQ. The CDR3: CASSLGSFNTEAFF. CDR3 DNA sequence: TGCGCCAGCAGCTTGGGCAGTTTTAACACTGAAGCTTTCTTT.

This chain links TRBV3-1 (or the pseudogene TRBV3-2) with TRBJ1-2, with D possibly being TRBD1 (6 bases). CDR1 and CDR2 (germline): LGHDT, YNNKEL (reference sequence). This CDR3 is 12 amino acids long. V was trimmed by 3 bases and J by 8 bases, leaving 10 bases between them. CDR3 in DNA: TGTGCCAGCAGCCAGAACAGGGTCGGCTACACCTTC. Translation: CASSQNRVGYTF.

This chain connects TRBV7-6 to TRBJ1-5; D perhaps matches TRBD1 (5 bases). Germline CDR1 SGHVS, CDR2 FNYEAQ. Trimming cost V 1 base and J 4 bases, with 8 bases left between them. The CDR3 has 14 amino acids. The CDR3 here is CASSLGGVNQPQHF. CDR3 bases: TGTGCCAGCAGCTTAGGGGGCGTGAATCAGCCCCAGCATTTT.

The rearrangement uses TRBV18 and TRBJ1-6; D is ambiguous. The CDR3 covers 15 residues. CDR1 KGHSH and CDR2 LQKENI come from the germline V gene. Trimming took 5 bases from V and 8 from J, leaving 16 bases between them. CDR3 protein: CASSSGLFQDSPLHF. The CDR3 DNA follows: TGTGCCAGCTCATCCGGACTTTTCCAGGATTCACCCCTCCACTTT.